Sequencing of this TCR beta chain was carried out in a study of cytomegalovirus exposure and HLA in healthy donors. Study-wide results and caveats: With high specificity and sensitivity, the classifier reportedly diagnosed cytomegalovirus status. There were fewer than 200 TCR beta chains listed as cytomegalovirus-associated. Rare TCR sequences dominated, though some public TCRs recurred in many donors.

Note on this clone: Its antigen is unknown.

The donors were part of the validation cohort, which consisted of more than 90 subjects and was separate from the first cohort of roughly 620 subjects. Measured with immunoSEQ multiplex PCR; TCRdb has only the in-frame clones, and not every one. The sample has roughly 82,000 clones, 90% to 95% seen once. The CDR3 totals 16 residues. The germline V gene has CDR1 SGDLS and CDR2 YYNGEE. Trimming pared 0 bases from V and 4 bases from J, leaving 14 bases between. The sequence was obtained from a man aged 18 to 29 in good health and CMV-seronegative. The J gene is TRBJ2-1, the V gene TRBV9; TRBD2 might be the D (6 bases). Material: PBMCs. This CDR3 reads CASSVGGWGGYNEQFF. The CDR3 coding sequence is TGTGCCAGCAGCGTAGGTGGGTGGGGAGGTTACAATGAGCAGTTCTTC.